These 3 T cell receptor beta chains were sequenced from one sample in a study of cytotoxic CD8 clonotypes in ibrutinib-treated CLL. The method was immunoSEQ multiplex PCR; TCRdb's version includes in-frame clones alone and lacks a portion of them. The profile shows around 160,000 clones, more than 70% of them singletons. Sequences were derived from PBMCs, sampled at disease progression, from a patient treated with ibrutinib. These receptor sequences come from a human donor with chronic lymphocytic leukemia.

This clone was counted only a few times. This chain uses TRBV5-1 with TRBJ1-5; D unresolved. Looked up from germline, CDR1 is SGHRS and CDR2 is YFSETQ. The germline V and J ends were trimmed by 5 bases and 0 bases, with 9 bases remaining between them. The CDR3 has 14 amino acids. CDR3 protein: CASRQSYSNQPQHF. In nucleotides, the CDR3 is TGCGCCAGCAGACAGAGCTATAGCAATCAGCCCCAGCATTTT.

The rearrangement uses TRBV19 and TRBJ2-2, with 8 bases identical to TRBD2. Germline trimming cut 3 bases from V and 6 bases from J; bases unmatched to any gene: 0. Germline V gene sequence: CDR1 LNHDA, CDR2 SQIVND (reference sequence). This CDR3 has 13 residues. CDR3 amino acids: CASSIGRAGELFF. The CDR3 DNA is TGTGCCAGTAGTATCGGGAGGGCCGGGGAGCTGTTTTTT.

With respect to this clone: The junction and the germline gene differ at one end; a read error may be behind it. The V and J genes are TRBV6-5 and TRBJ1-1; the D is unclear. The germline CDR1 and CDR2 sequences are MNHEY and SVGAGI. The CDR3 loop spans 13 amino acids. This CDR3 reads CASSGPKNAEAFF. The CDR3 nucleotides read TGTGCCAGCAGCGGACCCAAGAACGCTGAAGCTTTCTTT.